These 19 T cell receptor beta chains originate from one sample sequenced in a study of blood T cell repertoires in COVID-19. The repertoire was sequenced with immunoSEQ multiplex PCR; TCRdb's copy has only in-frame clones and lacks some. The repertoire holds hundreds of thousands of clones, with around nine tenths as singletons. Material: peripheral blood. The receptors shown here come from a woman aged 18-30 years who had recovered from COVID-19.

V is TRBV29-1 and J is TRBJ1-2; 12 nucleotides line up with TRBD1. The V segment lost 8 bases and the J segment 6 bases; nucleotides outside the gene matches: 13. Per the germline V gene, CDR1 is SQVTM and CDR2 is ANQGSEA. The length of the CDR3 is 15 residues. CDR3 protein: CSTTPGQGAKDGYTF. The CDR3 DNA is TGCAGCACCACTCCGGGACAGGGGGCGAAAGATGGCTACACCTTC. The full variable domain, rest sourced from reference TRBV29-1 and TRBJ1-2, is SAVISQKPSRDICQRGTSLTIQCQVDSQVTMMFWYRQQPGQSLTLIATANQGSEATYESGFVIDKFPISRPNLTFSTLTVSNMSPEDSSIYLCSTTPGQGAKDGYTFGSGTRLTVV.

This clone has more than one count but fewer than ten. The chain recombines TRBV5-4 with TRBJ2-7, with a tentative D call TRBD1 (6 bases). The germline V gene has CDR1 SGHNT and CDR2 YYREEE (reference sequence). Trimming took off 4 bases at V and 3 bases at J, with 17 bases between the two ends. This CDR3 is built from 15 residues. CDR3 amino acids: CASSNLDSLLYEQYF. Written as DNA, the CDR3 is TGTGCCAGCAGCAATCTGGACAGCCTACTCTACGAGCAGTACTTC.

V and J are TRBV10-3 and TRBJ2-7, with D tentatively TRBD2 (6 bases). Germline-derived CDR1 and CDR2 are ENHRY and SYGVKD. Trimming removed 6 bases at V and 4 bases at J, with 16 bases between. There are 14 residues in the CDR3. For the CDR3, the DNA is TGTGCCATCAGGGATCCGGGACTCACATACGAGCAGTACTTC. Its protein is CAIRDPGLTYEQYF.

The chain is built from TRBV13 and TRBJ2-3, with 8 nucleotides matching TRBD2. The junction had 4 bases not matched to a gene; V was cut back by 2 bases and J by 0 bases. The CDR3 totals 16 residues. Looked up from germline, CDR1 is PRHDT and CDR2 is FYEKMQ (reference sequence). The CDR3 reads CASSLPSGSSTDTQYF. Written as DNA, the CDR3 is TGTGCCAGCAGCTTACCCAGCGGGAGTAGCACAGATACGCAGTATTTT.

Written as DNA, the CDR3 is TGTGCCAGCAGTTTAATGGCCAGACTTAGTGAAGCTTTCTTT. This gives the protein CASSLMARLSEAFF. The chain joins TRBV28 to TRBJ1-1, with D hard to call. The CDR3 runs 14 residues. CDR1 is MDHEN and CDR2 is SYDVKM in the germline V gene. Deletions cut 2 bases from V and 7 bases from J, with 14 bases between.

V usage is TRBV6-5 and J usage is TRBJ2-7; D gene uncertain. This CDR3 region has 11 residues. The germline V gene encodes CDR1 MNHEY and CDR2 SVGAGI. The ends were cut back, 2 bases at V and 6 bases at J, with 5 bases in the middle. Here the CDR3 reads CASSYIGEQYF. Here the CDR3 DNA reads TGTGCCAGCAGTTACATCGGCGAGCAGTACTTC.

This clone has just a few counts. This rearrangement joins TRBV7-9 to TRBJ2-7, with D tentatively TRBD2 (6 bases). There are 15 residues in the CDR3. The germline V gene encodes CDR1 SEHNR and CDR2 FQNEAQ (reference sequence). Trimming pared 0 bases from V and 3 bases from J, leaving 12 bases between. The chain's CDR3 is CASSLAHRGGYEQYF. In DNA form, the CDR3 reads TGTGCCAGCAGCTTAGCGCACCGGGGAGGCTACGAGCAGTACTTC.

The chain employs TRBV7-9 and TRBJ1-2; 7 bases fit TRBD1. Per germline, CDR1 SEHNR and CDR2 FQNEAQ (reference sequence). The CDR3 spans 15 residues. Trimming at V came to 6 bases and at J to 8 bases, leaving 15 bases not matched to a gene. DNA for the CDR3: TGTGCCAGCAGGTCAGGTGGGGACAGAGGCTCGGGCTACACCTTC. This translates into CASRSGGDRGSGYTF.

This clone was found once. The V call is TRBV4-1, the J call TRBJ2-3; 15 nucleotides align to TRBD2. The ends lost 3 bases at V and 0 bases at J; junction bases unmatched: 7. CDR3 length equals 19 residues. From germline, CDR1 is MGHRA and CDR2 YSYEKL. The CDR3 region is CASSHLGLAGGPSTDTQYF. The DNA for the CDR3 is TGCGCCAGCAGCCACTTGGGACTAGCGGGAGGACCGAGCACAGATACGCAGTATTTT.

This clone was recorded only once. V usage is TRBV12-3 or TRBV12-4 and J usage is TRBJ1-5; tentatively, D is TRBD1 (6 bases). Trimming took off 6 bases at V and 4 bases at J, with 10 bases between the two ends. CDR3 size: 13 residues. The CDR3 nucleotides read TGTGCCAGCAGATCCACAGGGAATCAGCCCCAGCATTTT. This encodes CASRSTGNQPQHF.

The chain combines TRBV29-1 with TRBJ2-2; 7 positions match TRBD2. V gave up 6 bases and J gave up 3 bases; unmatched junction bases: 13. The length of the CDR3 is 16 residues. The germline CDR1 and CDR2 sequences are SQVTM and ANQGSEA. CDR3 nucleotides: TGCAGCGTCAAGGAAGGGAGCGGGACCTACACCGGGGAGCTGTTTTTT. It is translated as CSVKEGSGTYTGELFF.

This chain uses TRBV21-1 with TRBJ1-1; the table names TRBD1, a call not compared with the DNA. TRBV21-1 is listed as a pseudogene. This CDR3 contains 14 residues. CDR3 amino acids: CASSKDGTNTEAFF. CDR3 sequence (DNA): TGTGCCAGCAGCAAAGATGGCACGAACACTGAAGCTTTCTTT.

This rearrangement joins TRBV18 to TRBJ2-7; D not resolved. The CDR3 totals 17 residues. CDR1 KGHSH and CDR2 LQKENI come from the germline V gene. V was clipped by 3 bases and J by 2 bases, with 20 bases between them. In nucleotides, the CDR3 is TGTGCCAGCTCACCCGACGACACCGCTTCGCAAACCTACGAGCAGTACTTC. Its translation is CASSPDDTASQTYEQYF. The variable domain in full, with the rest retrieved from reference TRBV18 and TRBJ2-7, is NAGVMQNPRHLVRRRGQEARLRCSPMKGHSHVYWYRQLPEEGLKFMVYLQKENIIDESGMPKERFSAEFPKEGPSILRIQQVVRGDSAAYFCASSPDDTASQTYEQYFGPGTRLTVT.

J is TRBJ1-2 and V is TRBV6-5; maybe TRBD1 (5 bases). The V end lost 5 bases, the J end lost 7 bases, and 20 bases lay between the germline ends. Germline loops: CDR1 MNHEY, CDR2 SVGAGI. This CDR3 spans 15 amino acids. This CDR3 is CASSISPGGFGGYTF. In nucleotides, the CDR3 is TGTGCCAGCAGTATCAGCCCGGGGGGTTTTGGTGGCTACACCTTC.

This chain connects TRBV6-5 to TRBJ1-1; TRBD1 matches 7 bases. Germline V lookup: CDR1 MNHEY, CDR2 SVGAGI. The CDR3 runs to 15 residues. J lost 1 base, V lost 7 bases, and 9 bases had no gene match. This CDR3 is CASTSRGQSNTEAFF. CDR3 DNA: TGTGCCAGCACCTCCCGGGGACAGTCGAACACTGAAGCTTTCTTT.

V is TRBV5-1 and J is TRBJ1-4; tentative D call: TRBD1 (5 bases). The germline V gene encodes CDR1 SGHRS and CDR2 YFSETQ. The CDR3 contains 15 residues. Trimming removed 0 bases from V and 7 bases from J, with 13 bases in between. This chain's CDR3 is CASSLEGASGEKLFF. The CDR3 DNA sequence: TGCGCCAGCAGCTTGGAAGGGGCCTCGGGTGAAAAACTGTTTTTT.

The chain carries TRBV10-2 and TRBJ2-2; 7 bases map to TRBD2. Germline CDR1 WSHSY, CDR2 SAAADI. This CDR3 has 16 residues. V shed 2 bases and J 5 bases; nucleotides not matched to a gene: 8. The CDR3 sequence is CASSELGGTGTGELFF. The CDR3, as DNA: TGCGCCAGCAGTGAGCTGGGGGGGACGGGGACCGGGGAGCTGTTTTTT.

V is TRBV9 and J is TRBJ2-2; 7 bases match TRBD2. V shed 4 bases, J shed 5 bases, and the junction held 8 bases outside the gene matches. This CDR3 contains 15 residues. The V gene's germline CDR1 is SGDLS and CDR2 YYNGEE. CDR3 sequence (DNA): TGTGCCAGCAGCCCCGGGTCTAGCGGAACCGGGGAGCTGTTTTTT. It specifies CASSPGSSGTGELFF.

CDR3 region: CASRDRPNTEAFF. In DNA form, the CDR3 reads TGCGCCAGCCGGGACAGGCCGAACACTGAAGCTTTCTTT. The chain combines TRBV5-1 with TRBJ1-1; 8 bases map to TRBD1. CDR3 length: 13 amino acids. V lost 7 bases, J lost 1 base, and 3 bases stayed unmatched. From germline, CDR1 is SGHRS and CDR2 YFSETQ. The full variable domain, in which reference TRBV5-1 and TRBJ1-1 provide the parts outside the CDR3, is KAGVTQTPRYLIKTRGQQVTLSCSPISGHRSVSWYQQTPGQGLQFLFEYFSETQRNKGNFPGRFSGRQFSNSRSEMNVSTLELGDSALYLCASRDRPNTEAFFGQGTRLTVV.